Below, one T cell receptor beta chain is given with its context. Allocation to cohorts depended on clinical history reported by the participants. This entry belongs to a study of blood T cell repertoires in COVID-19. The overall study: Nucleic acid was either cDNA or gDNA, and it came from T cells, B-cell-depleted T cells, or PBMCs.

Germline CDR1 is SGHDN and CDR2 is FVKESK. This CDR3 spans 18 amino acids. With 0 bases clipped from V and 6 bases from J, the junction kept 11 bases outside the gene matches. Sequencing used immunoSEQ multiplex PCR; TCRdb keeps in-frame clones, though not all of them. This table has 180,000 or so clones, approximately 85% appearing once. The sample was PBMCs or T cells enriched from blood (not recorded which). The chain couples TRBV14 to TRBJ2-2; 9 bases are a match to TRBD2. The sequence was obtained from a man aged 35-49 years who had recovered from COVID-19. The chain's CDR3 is CASSQENLSGGSSGELFF. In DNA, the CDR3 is TGTGCCAGCAGCCAAGAGAATCTAAGCGGGGGGAGTTCCGGGGAGCTGTTTTTT.